The rows below give T cell receptor beta chains drawn from one sample of a study of blood T cell repertoires in COVID-19. Data came from immunoSEQ multiplex PCR; TCRdb stores just in-frame clones and leaves some out. The repertoire holds about 92,000 clones, about 85% seen once, with around 12% in the top ten. Sequencing used peripheral blood. These receptors all stem from a human donor in a cohort sampled during active COVID-19. The CDR3 runs from the conserved cysteine through the conserved F or W. The order of the fields is D gene, J gene, clone size, V gene, CDR3 protein, CDR3 DNA. A D gene is named only where the DNA matches it firmly. Clone sizes are given selectively: once, few, many, or a class where the clone is expanded.

D gene: TRBD1
J gene: TRBJ1-2
clone size: NA
V gene: TRBV5-5
CDR3 protein: CASLTLQGEGYTF
CDR3 DNA: TGTGCCAGCCTTACATTACAGGGGGAGGGCTACACCTTC

D gene: NA
J gene: TRBJ1-2
clone size: NA
V gene: TRBV5-5
CDR3 protein: CASSLPRGGYTF
CDR3 DNA: TGTGCCAGCAGCTTACCCAGGGGAGGCTACACCTTC

D gene: NA
J gene: TRBJ1-2
clone size: NA
V gene: TRBV12-3/TRBV12-4
CDR3 protein: CASRSGMVPPPTF
CDR3 DNA: TGTGCCAGCAGATCCGGGATGGTGCCCCCCCCCACCTTC

D gene: NA
J gene: TRBJ1-4
clone size: NA
V gene: TRBV6-5
CDR3 protein: CASSYLRRGGDEKLFF
CDR3 DNA: TGTGCCAGCAGTTACCTTAGGAGGGGAGGTGATGAAAAACTGTTTTTT

D gene: NA
J gene: TRBJ1-5
clone size: NA
V gene: TRBV3-1/TRBV3-2
CDR3 protein: CASSPGQGGQPQHF
CDR3 DNA: TGTGCCAGCAGCCCCGGCCAGGGTGGTCAGCCCCAGCATTTT

D gene: TRBD1
J gene: TRBJ1-2
clone size: NA
V gene: TRBV10-3
CDR3 protein: CAIRGDRGYGYTF
CDR3 DNA: TGTGCCATCAGGGGGGACAGGGGCTATGGCTACACCTTC

D gene: NA
J gene: TRBJ1-3
clone size: few
V gene: TRBV7-3
CDR3 protein: CASSLTGGISGNTIYF
CDR3 DNA: TGTGCCAGCAGCTTAACAGGAGGAATCTCTGGAAACACCATATATTTT

D gene: TRBD2
J gene: TRBJ2-3
clone size: few
V gene: TRBV10-3
CDR3 protein: CAISEGGSGGSPDTQYF
CDR3 DNA: TGTGCCATCAGTGAGGGGGGATCGGGAGGGTCACCAGATACGCAGTATTTT

D gene: NA
J gene: TRBJ1-5
clone size: few
V gene: TRBV19
CDR3 protein: CASIWSPRANQPQHF
CDR3 DNA: TGTGCCAGTATATGGAGCCCGCGAGCAAATCAGCCCCAGCATTTT

D gene: TRBD2
J gene: TRBJ2-5
clone size: NA
V gene: TRBV27
CDR3 protein: CASSLWGGQETQYF
CDR3 DNA: TGTGCCAGCAGTTTATGGGGGGGCCAAGAGACCCAGTACTTC

D gene: TRBD1
J gene: TRBJ2-1
clone size: NA
V gene: TRBV9
CDR3 protein: CASSAGQGIRNEQFF
CDR3 DNA: TGTGCCAGCAGCGCGGGACAGGGAATACGTAATGAGCAGTTCTTC

D gene: TRBD1
J gene: TRBJ2-1
clone size: NA
V gene: TRBV7-3
CDR3 protein: CASSPGTGPYNEQFF
CDR3 DNA: TGTGCCAGCAGCCCCGGGACAGGCCCCTACAATGAGCAGTTCTTC

D gene: TRBD2
J gene: TRBJ2-1
clone size: NA
V gene: TRBV5-1
CDR3 protein: CASSPTSGGYNEQFF
CDR3 DNA: TGCGCCAGCAGCCCAACTAGCGGGGGGTACAATGAGCAGTTCTTC

D gene: NA
J gene: TRBJ1-5
clone size: NA
V gene: TRBV6-5
CDR3 protein: CASCRGLGQPQHF
CDR3 DNA: TGTGCCAGTTGCCGGGGGTTAGGACAGCCCCAGCATTTT

D gene: TRBD1
J gene: TRBJ2-3
clone size: NA
V gene: TRBV7-2
CDR3 protein: CASSFDRGNTDTQYF
CDR3 DNA: TGTGCCAGCAGCTTCGACAGGGGAAACACAGATACGCAGTATTTT

D gene: NA
J gene: TRBJ1-4
clone size: once
V gene: TRBV6-6
CDR3 protein: CASSQGRSNEKLFF
CDR3 DNA: TGTGCCAGCAGTCAGGGGCGCTCCAATGAAAAACTGTTTTTT

D gene: TRBD1
J gene: TRBJ1-6
clone size: NA
V gene: TRBV7-6
CDR3 protein: CASRPGTGPNSPLHF
CDR3 DNA: TGTGCCAGCAGGCCCGGGACAGGGCCTAATTCACCCCTCCACTTT

D gene: NA
J gene: TRBJ1-4
clone size: few
V gene: TRBV19
CDR3 protein: CASTSTGIGEKLFF
CDR3 DNA: TGTGCCAGTACCTCAACAGGGATCGGTGAAAAACTGTTTTTT

D gene: TRBD2
J gene: TRBJ2-7
clone size: once
V gene: TRBV9
CDR3 protein: CASSPIGGRTNEQYF
CDR3 DNA: TGTGCCAGCAGCCCTATCGGCGGGAGGACAAACGAGCAGTACTTC

D gene: TRBD1
J gene: TRBJ2-7
clone size: NA
V gene: TRBV6-2/TRBV6-3
CDR3 protein: CASSPLGTGRYEQYF
CDR3 DNA: TGTGCCAGCAGTCCCTTGGGGACAGGACGATACGAGCAGTACTTC

D gene: TRBD1
J gene: TRBJ2-7
clone size: NA
V gene: TRBV28
CDR3 protein: CASSLLPGTGGRYEQYF
CDR3 DNA: TGTGCCAGCAGTTTACTCCCTGGGACAGGGGGGAGGTACGAGCAGTACTTC

D gene: NA
J gene: TRBJ2-1
clone size: NA
V gene: TRBV19
CDR3 protein: CASSPRDYLNEQFF
CDR3 DNA: TGTGCCAGTAGTCCCAGAGACTACCTCAATGAGCAGTTCTTC

D gene: TRBD2
J gene: TRBJ2-7
clone size: NA
V gene: TRBV7-2
CDR3 protein: CASSLREVHEQYF
CDR3 DNA: TGTGCCAGCAGCTTGCGGGAGGTCCACGAGCAGTACTTC

D gene: NA
J gene: TRBJ2-2
clone size: NA
V gene: TRBV9
CDR3 protein: CASSATNTGELFF
CDR3 DNA: TGTGCCAGCAGCGCCACGAACACCGGGGAGCTGTTTTTT

D gene: NA
J gene: TRBJ2-2
clone size: NA
V gene: TRBV7-3
CDR3 protein: CASSPGRGPEGELFF
CDR3 DNA: TGTGCCAGCAGCCCTGGGCGGGGGCCTGAGGGGGAGCTGTTTTTT

D gene: TRBD2
J gene: TRBJ2-5
clone size: medium-sized
V gene: TRBV6-6
CDR3 protein: CASRPLGGSGETQYF
CDR3 DNA: TGTGCCAGCAGACCCCTTGGCGGGAGTGGTGAGACCCAGTACTTC

D gene: TRBD1
J gene: TRBJ1-5
clone size: NA
V gene: TRBV19
CDR3 protein: CASSIGTGGHQPQHF
CDR3 DNA: TGTGCCAGTAGTATAGGGACAGGGGGACACCAGCCCCAGCATTTT

D gene: TRBD1
J gene: TRBJ1-5
clone size: NA
V gene: TRBV19
CDR3 protein: CASSFGQGVLQPQHF
CDR3 DNA: TGTGCCAGTAGTTTTGGACAGGGGGTTCTTCAGCCCCAGCATTTT

D gene: NA
J gene: TRBJ2-7
clone size: NA
V gene: TRBV5-4
CDR3 protein: CASSLGGGVTYEQYF
CDR3 DNA: TGTGCCAGCAGCTTGGGAGGGGGAGTAACCTACGAGCAGTACTTC

D gene: NA
J gene: TRBJ1-3
clone size: NA
V gene: TRBV6-1
CDR3 protein: CASSETGGGRNTIYF
CDR3 DNA: TGTGCCAGCAGTGAAACGGGAGGAGGAAGGAACACCATATATTTT

D gene: NA
J gene: TRBJ1-2
clone size: NA
V gene: TRBV7-9
CDR3 protein: CASSPDRRYGYTF
CDR3 DNA: TGTGCCAGCAGCCCGGACAGAAGATATGGCTACACCTTC

D gene: NA
J gene: TRBJ2-2
clone size: once
V gene: TRBV5-1
CDR3 protein: CASRFEVDPGELFF
CDR3 DNA: TGCGCCAGCAGGTTCGAGGTGGATCCCGGGGAGCTGTTTTTT

D gene: NA
J gene: TRBJ2-5
clone size: NA
V gene: TRBV29-1
CDR3 protein: CSVPRQSAQETQYF
CDR3 DNA: TGCAGCGTCCCCCGACAGAGTGCCCAAGAGACCCAGTACTTC

D gene: NA
J gene: TRBJ1-2
clone size: NA
V gene: TRBV18
CDR3 protein: CASSPTGTYGYTF
CDR3 DNA: TGTGCCAGCTCACCAACAGGGACCTATGGCTACACCTTC

D gene: TRBD2
J gene: TRBJ2-5
clone size: NA
V gene: TRBV28
CDR3 protein: CASSSSGRWETQYF
CDR3 DNA: TGTGCCAGCAGTTCTAGCGGGAGGTGGGAGACCCAGTACTTC

D gene: NA
J gene: TRBJ2-3
clone size: NA
V gene: TRBV6-2/TRBV6-3
CDR3 protein: CASSSQVTDTQYF
CDR3 DNA: TGTGCCAGCAGTTCCCAGGTGACAGATACGCAGTATTTT

D gene: NA
J gene: TRBJ1-2
clone size: few
V gene: TRBV30
CDR3 protein: CAWTHRENYGYTF
CDR3 DNA: TGTGCCTGGACCCACAGGGAGAACTATGGCTACACCTTC

D gene: NA
J gene: TRBJ2-7
clone size: NA
V gene: TRBV28
CDR3 protein: CASSPRIVGQNEQYF
CDR3 DNA: TGTGCCAGCAGTCCCCGAATTGTGGGACAAAACGAGCAGTACTTC

D gene: NA
J gene: TRBJ2-5
clone size: NA
V gene: TRBV12-3/TRBV12-4
CDR3 protein: CASTKSPEGTQYF
CDR3 DNA: TGTGCCAGCACGAAGAGCCCTGAGGGGACCCAGTACTTC

D gene: NA
J gene: TRBJ1-3
clone size: NA
V gene: TRBV10-3
CDR3 protein: CAISESRGGSGNTIYF
CDR3 DNA: TGTGCCATCAGTGAGTCGAGAGGGGGCTCTGGAAACACCATATATTTT

D gene: TRBD2
J gene: TRBJ2-7
clone size: few
V gene: TRBV4-2
CDR3 protein: CASSQDGGSTYEQYF
CDR3 DNA: TGTGCCAGCAGCCAAGACGGGGGGAGTACCTACGAGCAGTACTTC

D gene: TRBD2
J gene: TRBJ2-7
clone size: few
V gene: TRBV4-3
CDR3 protein: CASSQYSGRGYEQYF
CDR3 DNA: TGCGCCAGCAGCCAATATAGCGGGAGAGGATACGAGCAGTACTTC

D gene: NA
J gene: TRBJ2-5
clone size: NA
V gene: TRBV6-5
CDR3 protein: CASSFSSGRQETQYF
CDR3 DNA: TGTGCCAGCAGTTTCTCCAGCGGAAGACAAGAGACCCAGTACTTC

D gene: NA
J gene: TRBJ1-1
clone size: NA
V gene: TRBV5-1
CDR3 protein: CASSLGQSPLNTEAFF
CDR3 DNA: TGCGCCAGCAGCTTAGGACAAAGCCCCTTGAACACTGAAGCTTTCTTT

D gene: TRBD1
J gene: TRBJ2-5
clone size: NA
V gene: TRBV6-5
CDR3 protein: CASSYPGQTQETQYF
CDR3 DNA: TGTGCCAGCAGTTACCCGGGACAGACCCAAGAGACCCAGTACTTC

D gene: NA
J gene: TRBJ1-5
clone size: NA
V gene: TRBV2
CDR3 protein: CASSVTGTQPQHF
CDR3 DNA: TGTGCCAGCAGCGTGACAGGAACTCAGCCCCAGCATTTT

D gene: TRBD2
J gene: TRBJ2-7
clone size: NA
V gene: TRBV29-1
CDR3 protein: CSVRQDLTSGGASYEQYF
CDR3 DNA: TGCAGCGTTCGACAGGACCTAACTAGCGGGGGGGCCTCCTACGAGCAGTACTTC

D gene: TRBD2
J gene: TRBJ2-1
clone size: NA
V gene: TRBV18
CDR3 protein: CASSPGGSGANEQFF
CDR3 DNA: TGTGCCAGCTCACCCGGTGGTAGCGGGGCTAATGAGCAGTTCTTC

D gene: TRBD2
J gene: TRBJ2-5
clone size: few
V gene: TRBV10-3
CDR3 protein: CATSSGSSSRETQYF
CDR3 DNA: TGTGCCACCTCTAGCGGGAGCAGCTCTCGGGAGACCCAGTACTTC

D gene: NA
J gene: TRBJ2-7
clone size: NA
V gene: TRBV9
CDR3 protein: CASSVGGSGAKEQYF
CDR3 DNA: TGTGCCAGCAGCGTAGGCGGTAGCGGTGCTAAGGAGCAGTACTTC

D gene: TRBD1
J gene: TRBJ2-7
clone size: NA
V gene: TRBV28
CDR3 protein: CASSLSPRDSLPSPFF
CDR3 DNA: TGTGCCAGCAGTTTAAGCCCCCGGGACAGTCTTCCCTCCCCGTTCTTC